This T cell receptor beta chain emerged from a study of CD8+CD57+ T cells in acquired aplastic anemia. As for the study in general: The DNA of sorted CD4+ and CD8+ cells averaged 3.2 ug. General observations from the study: Patients and controls were found to share 25 to 30 CD8+ CDR3 sequences. Researchers reported that CD8+ Simpson's diversity was not significantly different in patients versus controls.

To note about this clonotype: Its matching antigen is unknown. This may arise from a read error, as a much more abundant clone is one base away. The CDR3 does not close with the conserved phenylalanine or tryptophan, likely indicating a read error.

The J segment lost 4 bases and the V segment lost 5 bases, leaving 9 bases of the junction unmatched. There are 16 residues in the CDR3. CDR1 and CDR2 (germline): SGHTA, FQGNSA. Researchers used genomic DNA as the template to profile TCR beta VDJ and CDR3. MiXCR was run by TCRdb on the reads, yielding one entry per CDR3 protein. The repertoire holds roughly 180,000 distinct CDR3 sequences, with about three fifths as singletons. This clonotype was obtained from a human donor with severe aplastic anemia or a healthy control (not recorded which). This chain connects TRBV7-2 to TRBJ2-3, with 10 bases identical to TRBD2. Sequenced material: sorted CD4+, CD8+, or CD8+CD57+ T cells (not recorded which) from PBMCs. Here the CDR3 reads CASSQLSGGVADTQYV. CDR3 coding DNA: TGTGCCAGCAGCCAATTAAGCGGGGGGGTAGCAGATACGCAGTATGTT.